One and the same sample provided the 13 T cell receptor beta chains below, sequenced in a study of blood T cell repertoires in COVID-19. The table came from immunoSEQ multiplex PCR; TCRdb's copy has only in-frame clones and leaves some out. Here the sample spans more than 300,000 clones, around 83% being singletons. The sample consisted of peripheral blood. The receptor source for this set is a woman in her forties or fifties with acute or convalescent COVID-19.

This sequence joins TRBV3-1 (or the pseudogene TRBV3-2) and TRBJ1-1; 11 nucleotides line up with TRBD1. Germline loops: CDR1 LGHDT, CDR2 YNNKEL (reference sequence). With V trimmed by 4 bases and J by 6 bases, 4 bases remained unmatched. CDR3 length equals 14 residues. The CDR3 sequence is CASSPRTGGPEAFF. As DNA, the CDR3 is TGTGCCAGCAGCCCACGGACAGGGGGCCCTGAAGCTTTCTTT.

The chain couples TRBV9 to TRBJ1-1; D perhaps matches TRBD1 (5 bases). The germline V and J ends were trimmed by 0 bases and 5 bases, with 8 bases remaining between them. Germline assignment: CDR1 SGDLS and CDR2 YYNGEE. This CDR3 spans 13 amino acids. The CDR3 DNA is TGTGCCAGCAGCGTAGGGGGGGATACTGAAGCTTTCTTT. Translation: CASSVGGDTEAFF.

This CDR3 is CASSPVRAGNTEAFF. DNA of the CDR3: TGTGCCAGCAGCCCGGTGAGGGCTGGGAACACTGAAGCTTTCTTT. V usage is TRBV3-1 (or the pseudogene TRBV3-2) and J usage is TRBJ1-1; D not resolved. This CDR3 is built from 15 residues. V was pared by 4 bases and J by 1 base, with 13 bases between. Germline-derived CDR1 and CDR2 are LGHDT and YNNKEL (reference sequence).

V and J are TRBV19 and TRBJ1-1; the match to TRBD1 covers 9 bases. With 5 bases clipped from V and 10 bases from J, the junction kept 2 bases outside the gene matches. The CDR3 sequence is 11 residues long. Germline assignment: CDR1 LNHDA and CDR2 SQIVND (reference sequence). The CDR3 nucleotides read TGTGCCAGTAGTGTACAGGGGGCAGCTTTCTTT. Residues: CASSVQGAAFF. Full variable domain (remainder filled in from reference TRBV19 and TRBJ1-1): DGGITQSPKYLFRKEGQNVTLSCEQNLNHDAMYWYRQDPGQGLRLIYYSQIVNDFQKGDIAEGYSVSREKKESFPLTVTSAQKNPTAFYLCASSVQGAAFFGQGTRLTVV.

The CDR3 DNA follows: TGTGCCAGCAAGGCAGCGGGGGGGCCCGGCGGGGAGCTGTTTTTT. This codes for CASKAAGGPGGELFF. J is TRBJ2-2 and V is TRBV6-5; 10 bases agree with TRBD2. J gave up 7 bases and V 7 bases, and 9 bases lay outside the gene matches. The CDR3 consists of 15 residues. CDR1 is MNHEY and CDR2 is SVGAGI in the germline V gene.

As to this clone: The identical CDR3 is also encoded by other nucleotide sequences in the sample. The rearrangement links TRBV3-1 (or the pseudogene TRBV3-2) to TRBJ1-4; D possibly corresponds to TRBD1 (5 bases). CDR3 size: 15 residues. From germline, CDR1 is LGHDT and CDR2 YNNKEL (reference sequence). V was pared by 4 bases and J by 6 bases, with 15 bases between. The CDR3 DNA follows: TGTGCCAGCAGCCCTTCAGGGAGGGGTGATGAAAAACTGTTTTTT. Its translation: CASSPSGRGDEKLFF.

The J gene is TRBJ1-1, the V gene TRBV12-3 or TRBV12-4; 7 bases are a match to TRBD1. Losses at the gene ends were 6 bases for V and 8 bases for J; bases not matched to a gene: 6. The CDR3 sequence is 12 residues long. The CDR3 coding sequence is TGTGCCAGCAGGGACCGGGACAGAGAAGCTTTCTTT. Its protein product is CASRDRDREAFF.

The CDR3 spells CASSMGGQPNEKLFF. The DNA of the CDR3 is TGTGCCAGTAGTATGGGGGGACAGCCTAATGAAAAACTGTTTTTT. V usage is TRBV19 and J usage is TRBJ1-4; 7 bases map to TRBD1. Germline lookup yields CDR1 LNHDA and CDR2 SQIVND (reference sequence). The length of the CDR3 is 15 residues. V lost 3 bases to trimming and J lost 3 bases; unmatched junction nucleotides: 4.

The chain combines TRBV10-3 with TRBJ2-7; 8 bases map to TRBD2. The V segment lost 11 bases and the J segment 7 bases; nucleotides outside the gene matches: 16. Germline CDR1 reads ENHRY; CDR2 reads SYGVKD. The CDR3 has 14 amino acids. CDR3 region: CASQGIAGSGEQYF. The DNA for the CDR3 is TGTGCCTCCCAGGGGATAGCGGGATCTGGGGAGCAGTACTTC.

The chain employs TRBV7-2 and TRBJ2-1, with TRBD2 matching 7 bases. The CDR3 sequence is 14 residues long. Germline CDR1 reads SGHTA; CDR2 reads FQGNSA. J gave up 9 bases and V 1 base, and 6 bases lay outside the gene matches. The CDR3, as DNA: TGTGCCAGCAGCTTAGACGGACTAGAGCGTGAGCAGTTCTTC. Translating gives CASSLDGLEREQFF.

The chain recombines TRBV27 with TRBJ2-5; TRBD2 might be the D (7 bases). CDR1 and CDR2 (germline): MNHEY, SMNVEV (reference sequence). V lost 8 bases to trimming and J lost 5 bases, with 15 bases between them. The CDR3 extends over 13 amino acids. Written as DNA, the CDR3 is TGTGCCAGCGGGGGGGGCTCGGGGGAGACCCAGTACTTC. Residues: CASGGGSGETQYF.

The CDR3 reads CASGQLYSNQPQHF. As DNA, the CDR3 is TGTGCCTCTGGACAGCTGTATAGCAATCAGCCCCAGCATTTT. The genes are TRBV30 and TRBJ1-5; possible D gene TRBD1, 6 bases. V was clipped by 7 bases and J by 0 bases, with 13 bases between them. The germline gives CDR1 GTSNPN, CDR2 SVGIG (reference sequence). This CDR3 contains 14 residues.

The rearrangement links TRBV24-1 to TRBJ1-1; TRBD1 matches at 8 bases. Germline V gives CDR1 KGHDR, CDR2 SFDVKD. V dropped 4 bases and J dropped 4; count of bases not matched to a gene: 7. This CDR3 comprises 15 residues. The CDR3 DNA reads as TGTGCCACCAGTGACCAGGGGGCGGGGGCCACTGAAGCTTTCTTT. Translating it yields CATSDQGAGATEAFF.